This T cell receptor (beta chain) appears in the sequencing data of a study of T cell repertoires in aging, cancer and after chemotherapy. About the research overall: Clear clonal overlap appeared across healthy donor samples taken over several months to years. The full dataset contained several million TCR reads. Points from the study as a whole: In cancer patients, declining TCR diversity with age involved lost richness and lost evenness.

The template was genomic DNA from peripheral blood, not RNA. Turning to this clonotype: Its target is unknown.

TRB rearrangements spanning V, D and J were amplified using mixed TRB-A/B primers. TCRdb analysed the multiplex PCR reads with MiXCR anew, one entry per CDR3 protein. The data contain fewer than 11,000 distinct CDR3 sequences, about 38% of them seen just once; the ten biggest clones take up about 7.8%. The sequenced sample consisted of blood. The TCR was taken from a human donor in good health.

CDR3 region: CASSTSGGTGADTQYF. CDR3 nucleotide sequence: TGTGCCAGCAGCACCTCCGGGGGGACAGGGGCAGATACGCAGTATTTT. V is TRBV6-5 and J is TRBJ2-3; 10 bases line up with TRBD1. CDR1 and CDR2 (germline): MNHEY, SVGAGI. Trimming at V came to 6 bases and at J to 4 bases, leaving 10 bases not matched to a gene. This CDR3 is built from 16 residues.